These 23 T cell receptor beta chains came from one sample sequenced in a study of T cell clonality in common variable immunodeficiency. Study outcomes and limitations: Common variable immunodeficiency TCR beta sequences reportedly had fewer deletions and N-nucleotide insertions.

No antigen has been identified for these receptors. The repertoire was sequenced with immunoSEQ multiplex PCR; TCRdb's copy has only in-frame clones and lacks some. The sample is made up of about 35,000 clones, none counted only once. What was sequenced was peripheral blood mononuclear cells. Receptors were obtained from a human donor with common variable immunodeficiency.

About this clone itself: Coverage ceases 3 residues before the CDR3 finishes, and the germline J gene fills in the end. Other DNA sequences in this specimen translate into the identical CDR3. This sequence joins TRBV29-1 and TRBJ2-7, with D tentatively TRBD2 (5 bases). The CDR3 consists of 12 residues. V was trimmed by 6 bases and J by 1 base, leaving 10 bases between them. Germline V lookup: CDR1 SQVTM, CDR2 ANQGSEA. Incomplete CDR3 DNA: TGCAGCGTGGGTTCGGGGTCCTACGAG. Protein sequence: CSVGSGSYE. The CDR3 reads in full as CSVGSGSYEQYF.

At least ten counts were recorded for this clone. The CDR3 end lies 3 residues beyond the end of the read and is filled in from the germline J gene. This chain joins TRBV30 and TRBJ1-3; D is uncertain. The CDR3 consists of 13 residues. The V and J ends lost 3 bases and 1 base respectively, with 7 bases between them. Germline assignment: CDR1 GTSNPN and CDR2 SVGIG (reference sequence). CDR3 DNA (partial): TGTGCCTGGAGCTCGCTATCTGGAAACACC. Protein sequence: CAWSSLSGNT. The CDR3 in its entirety is CAWSSLSGNTIYF.

As regards this clone: Read coverage stops 3 residues before the CDR3 terminus; the germline J gene supplies the remainder. The chain carries TRBV19 and TRBJ2-1; the D gene is possibly TRBD2 (5 bases). Trimming shortened V by 3 bases and J by 6 bases, and 9 bases separated the two germline ends. Germline V CDR1 and CDR2: LNHDA, SQIVND (reference sequence). CDR3 length: 13 amino acids. The sequenced CDR3 bases are TGTGCCAGTAGTATGTTACTAGGCAATGAG. Translation: CASSMLLGNE. The full CDR3 protein reads CASSMLLGNEQFF.

This clone was counted at least ten times. From the germline J gene comes the end of the CDR3, since the read stops 3 residues before it. The chain is built from TRBV5-1 and TRBJ1-1, with D perhaps matching TRBD1 (5 bases). V was clipped by 2 bases and J by 1 base, with 6 bases between them. Germline V gene sequence: CDR1 SGHRS, CDR2 YFSETQ. The CDR3 covers 13 residues. The part of the CDR3 DNA that was read is TGCGCCAGCAGCTTCGACAGGAACACTGAA. Protein: CASSFDRNTE. The entire CDR3 sequence reads CASSFDRNTEAFF.

In the case of this clone: The read gets to within 3 residues of the CDR3 end, and the germline J gene fills in the rest. This sequence joins TRBV20-1 and TRBJ2-1; TRBD2 matches at 11 bases. The J segment lost 0 bases and the V segment lost 3 bases, leaving 7 bases of the junction unmatched. The germline V gene has CDR1 DFQATT and CDR2 SNEGSKA (reference sequence). The CDR3 consists of 17 residues. CDR3 region: CSARWLAGGSSYNEQFF. The part of the CDR3 DNA that was read is TGCAGTGCTAGGTGGCTAGCGGGAGGCAGCTCCTACAATGAG.

This clone was seen more than once but under ten times. The read ends 3 residues before the CDR3 terminus; that terminus is restored from the germline J gene. This chain connects TRBV7-9 to TRBJ2-5; D is unresolved. CDR3 length equals 15 residues. V was clipped by 3 bases and J by 7 bases, with 18 bases between them. CDR1 and CDR2 from the germline V gene are SEHNR and FQNEAQ (reference sequence). Partial CDR3 DNA: TGTGCCAGCAGCTTTGGTGGAGTCACCCCGGGGACC. Protein: CASSFGGVTPGT. The full-length CDR3 reads as CASSFGGVTPGTQYF.

This clone was seen at least ten times. The read stops 3 residues short of the end of the CDR3; the missing end is completed from the germline J gene. The chain employs TRBV29-1 and TRBJ2-1, with TRBD2 matching 16 bases. CDR1 SQVTM and CDR2 ANQGSEA come from the germline V gene. CDR3 length: 20 amino acids. J lost 9 bases, V lost 1 base, and 18 bases had no gene match. The CDR3 loop is CSVEAGLGLAGGGRWGEQFF. The covered CDR3 bases are TGCAGCGTTGAAGCAGGGCTGGGACTAGCGGGAGGGGGCCGGTGGGGTGAG.

As regards this clone: The sequence runs out 3 residues before the end of the CDR3; the remainder is reconstructed from the germline J gene. The rearrangement joins TRBV23-1 to TRBJ2-7, with 9 bases identical to TRBD2. TRBV23-1 is known as an ORF, though its function is uncertain. V dropped 10 bases and J dropped 3; count of bases not matched to a gene: 10. The CDR3 sequence is 14 residues long. The CDR3 DNA, read in part, is TGCGCCAATGATATAGCGGGAGTCGGCTACGAG. Its translation is CANDIAGVGYE. The entire CDR3 reads CANDIAGVGYEQYF.

About this clone itself: The sequence runs out 3 residues before the end of the CDR3; the remainder is reconstructed from the germline J gene. The J gene is TRBJ2-7, the V gene TRBV7-9, with a possible D match to TRBD2 (5 bases). The CDR3 loop spans 13 amino acids. Germline lookup yields CDR1 SEHNR and CDR2 FQNEAQ (reference sequence). V was trimmed by 2 bases and J by 3 bases, leaving 8 bases between them. The part of the CDR3 DNA that was read is TGTGCCAGCAGCTTATCGGGGAACTACGAG. It is translated as CASSLSGNYE. The full CDR3 sequence reads CASSLSGNYEQYF.

This clone has only a few counts. The CDR3 goes on 3 residues after the read ends, and that part is filled in from the germline J gene. The chain couples TRBV7-7 to TRBJ2-5; 9 nucleotides agree with TRBD2. The V segment lost 11 bases and the J segment 4 bases; nucleotides outside the gene matches: 11. Germline V gene data show CDR1 as SSHAT and CDR2 as FNYEAQ (reference sequence). The CDR3 consists of 14 residues. The sequenced part of the CDR3 DNA is TGTGCCGCCTCTAGCGGGGCGGCGGGAGAGACC. Translation: CAASSGAAGET. The whole CDR3 sequence reads CAASSGAAGETQYF.

This clone was detected ten times or more. The CDR3 end falls 3 residues outside the read, so it is completed with the germline J gene. The chain employs TRBV30 and TRBJ2-1; D possibly corresponds to TRBD2 (5 bases). Germline values: CDR1 GTSNPN, CDR2 SVGIG (reference sequence). The CDR3 is 15 residues long. Trimming removed 3 bases at V and 0 bases at J, with 12 bases between. This chain's CDR3 is CAWSYGLSSYNEQFF. Incomplete CDR3 DNA: TGTGCCTGGAGCTACGGACTGAGCTCCTACAATGAG.

In its sample, this clone was seen many times. The read falls 3 residues short of the CDR3 end, and the missing part is taken from the germline J gene. The V call is TRBV6-1, the J call TRBJ2-1; D unresolved. From germline, CDR1 is MNHNS and CDR2 SASEGT. Trimming left V 1 base short and J 4 bases short, with 5 bases between. The CDR3 extends over 13 amino acids. Incomplete CDR3 DNA: TGTGCCAGCAGTGAAGGCTATTACAATGAG. As protein: CASSEGYYNE. The full CDR3 sequence reads CASSEGYYNEQFF.

About this clone: Read coverage stops 3 residues before the CDR3 terminus; the germline J gene supplies the remainder. The rearrangement uses TRBV7-9 and TRBJ1-4; TRBD1 matches at 10 bases. V was pared by 6 bases and J by 2 bases, with 0 bases of the junction left unmatched. Germline V gene data show CDR1 as SEHNR and CDR2 as FQNEAQ (reference sequence). This CDR3 has 14 residues. The CDR3 DNA, read in part, is TGTGCCAGCAGGACAGGGGGCACTAATGAAAAA. Protein sequence: CASRTGGTNEK. The entire CDR3 is CASRTGGTNEKLFF.

This clone was observed many times. Sequencing ends 3 residues short of the CDR3 end; the germline J gene provides the rest. The rearrangement uses TRBV2 and TRBJ1-6; D remains unclear. CDR3 length: 14 amino acids. Trimming removed 4 bases at V and 9 bases at J, with 13 bases between. Germline V gene sequence: CDR1 SNHLY, CDR2 FYNNEI. The CDR3 region is CASSVDGVGSPLHF. The CDR3 bases that were read are TGTGCCAGCAGTGTTGACGGGGTGGGTTCACCC.

This clone was picked up many times. Read coverage stops 3 residues before the CDR3 terminus; the germline J gene supplies the remainder. This sequence joins TRBV5-1 and TRBJ1-5; tentative D call: TRBD1 (5 bases). CDR1 is SGHRS and CDR2 is YFSETQ in the germline V gene. The CDR3 is 12 amino acids. Incomplete CDR3 DNA: TGCGCCAGCAGCTTAGACAGTCTCCCC. Amino acid sequence: CASSLDSLP. In full, the CDR3 reads CASSLDSLPQHF.

The CDR3 bases that were read are TGTGCCTGGAGTGCGAGGAGGACATCCTCAACTAATGAAAAA. It encodes CAWSARRTSSTNEK. The entire CDR3 protein reads CAWSARRTSSTNEKLFF. The V gene is TRBV30, the J gene TRBJ1-4; perhaps TRBD1 as D (5 bases). The read ends 3 residues early relative to the CDR3; the germline J gene fills the gap. In germline, CDR1 is GTSNPN, CDR2 SVGIG (reference sequence). The CDR3 spans 17 residues. Trimming stripped 1 base from V and 0 bases from J, with 15 bases between.

This clone was counted between two and nine times. The CDR3 goes on 3 residues after the read ends, and that part is filled in from the germline J gene. V is TRBV7-9 and J is TRBJ1-1; D not certain. The V gene's germline CDR1 is SEHNR and CDR2 FQNEAQ (reference sequence). The CDR3 is 14 amino acids. Trimming took 6 bases from V and 7 from J, leaving 18 bases between them. The part of the CDR3 DNA that was read is TGTGCCAGCAGTCCCGAATTGATATCCAGTGAA. Residues: CASSPELISSE. The full CDR3 protein reads CASSPELISSEAFF. The full variable domain, in which reference TRBV7-9 and TRBJ1-1 provide the parts outside the CDR3, is DTGVSQNPRHKITKRGQNVTFRCDPISEHNRLYWYRQTLGQGPEFLTYFQNEAQLEKSRLLSDRFSAERPKGSFSTLEIQRTEQGDSAMYLCASSPELISSEAFFGQGTRLTVV.

This clone was detected many times. The part of the CDR3 DNA that was read is TGTGCCTGTAAAGGACAGGGACTCTATGGC. It translates to CACKGQGLYG. The CDR3 as a whole reads CACKGQGLYGYTF. This chain joins TRBV30 and TRBJ1-2; TRBD1 matches 8 bases. From the germline J gene comes the end of the CDR3, since the read stops 3 residues before it. V lost 6 bases, J lost 4 bases, and 7 bases stayed unmatched. The CDR3 extends over 13 amino acids. Looked up from germline, CDR1 is GTSNPN and CDR2 is SVGIG (reference sequence).

As regards this clone: The read terminates 3 residues before the CDR3 end, so the remaining end is supplied by the germline J gene. The chain combines TRBV18 with TRBJ1-1, with TRBD1 matching over 8 bases. This CDR3 spans 20 amino acids. Germline assignment: CDR1 KGHSH and CDR2 LQKENI. V lost 3 bases to trimming and J lost 0 bases; unmatched junction nucleotides: 18. The sequenced CDR3 bases are TGTGCCAGCTCACCCCCAGGGGGCGGGGGAGTTAGCGTAATGAACACTGAA. Its translation: CASSPPGGGGVSVMNTE. The whole CDR3 sequence is CASSPPGGGGVSVMNTEAFF.

This clone was seen a few times. The read falls 3 residues short of the CDR3 end, and the missing part is taken from the germline J gene. This sample also contains other DNA sequences that code for the same CDR3. V is TRBV7-9 and J is TRBJ2-2; the D gene is possibly TRBD2 (6 bases). The CDR3 spans 14 residues. Germline V lookup: CDR1 SEHNR, CDR2 FQNEAQ (reference sequence). V lost 7 bases and J lost 5, with 14 bases in between. The CDR3 bases that were read are TGTGCCAGCACCTTGGGACTTCTTACCGGGGAG. Protein sequence: CASTLGLLTGE. The whole CDR3 protein reads CASTLGLLTGELFF.

With regard to this clone: Read data end 3 residues before the CDR3 end; the end is taken from the germline J gene. This rearrangement joins TRBV7-9 to TRBJ2-7; a weak D match, TRBD1 (6 bases). The V end lost 6 bases, the J end lost 1 base, and 13 bases lay between the germline ends. The CDR3 is 14 amino acids. CDR1 is SEHNR and CDR2 is FQNEAQ in the germline V gene (reference sequence). The part of the CDR3 DNA that was read is TGTGCCAGCAGAGGACAGACCTCATCCTACGAG. The encoded protein is CASRGQTSSYE. The whole CDR3 protein is CASRGQTSSYEQYF.

A remark on this clone: With the read ending 3 residues before the CDR3 end, the germline J gene is used to fill in that end. The rearrangement links TRBV7-9 to TRBJ1-6; D gene uncertain. Trimming shortened V by 5 bases and J by 10 bases, and 9 bases separated the two germline ends. Germline V gene sequence: CDR1 SEHNR, CDR2 FQNEAQ (reference sequence). The CDR3 sequence is 12 residues long. The part of the CDR3 DNA that was read is TGTGCCAGCAGCCTTCCGCGATCACCC. Its translation is CASSLPRSP. The whole CDR3 protein is CASSLPRSPLHF.

At least ten counts were recorded for this clone. The DNA ends 3 residues before the CDR3 does, and the rest of the CDR3 is filled in from the germline J gene. The genes are TRBV2 and TRBJ1-1, with D perhaps TRBD1 (6 bases). CDR1 and CDR2 from the germline V gene are SNHLY and FYNNEI. The V and J ends lost 6 bases and 7 bases respectively, with 9 bases between them. This CDR3 region has 11 residues. CDR3 sequence: CASRGQFEAFF. Partial CDR3 DNA: TGTGCCAGCAGAGGACAGTTTGAA.